Sequencing of this TCR beta chain was carried out in a study of T-cell memory formation after mild COVID-19. MiXCR, run by TCRdb on the 5' RACE reads, gives a single entry per CDR3 protein. The sample has about 190,000 distinct CDR3 sequences, 20% to 25% seen once. The sequence was collected from an adult woman who had mild COVID-19 (a few samples of this study predate the infection). Cell type and time point are not known. The sequenced material came from PBMCs or a T cell subset sorted from them (not recorded which).

The CDR3 region has the DNA TGTGCCAGCAGCGTAGGCCTGACGAACACCGGGGAGCTGTTTTTT. It codes for CASSVGLTNTGELFF. The chain recombines TRBV9 with TRBJ2-2; no clear D. Trimming removed 0 bases from V and 0 bases from J, with 6 bases in between. Germline loops: CDR1 SGDLS, CDR2 YYNGEE. The CDR3 is made up of 15 amino acids.